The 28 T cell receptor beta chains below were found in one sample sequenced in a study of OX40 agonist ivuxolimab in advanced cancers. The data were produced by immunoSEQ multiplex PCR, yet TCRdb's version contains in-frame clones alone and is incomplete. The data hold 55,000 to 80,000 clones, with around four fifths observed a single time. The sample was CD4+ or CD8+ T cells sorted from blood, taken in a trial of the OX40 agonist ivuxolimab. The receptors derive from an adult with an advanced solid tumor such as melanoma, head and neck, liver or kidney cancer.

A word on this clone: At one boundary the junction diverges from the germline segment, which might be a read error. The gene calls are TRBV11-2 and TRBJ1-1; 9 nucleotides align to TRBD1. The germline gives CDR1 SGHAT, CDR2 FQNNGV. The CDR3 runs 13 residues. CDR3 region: CASSIDRGTEAFF. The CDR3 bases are TGTGCCAGCAGCATAGACAGGGGGACTGAAGCTTTCTTT.

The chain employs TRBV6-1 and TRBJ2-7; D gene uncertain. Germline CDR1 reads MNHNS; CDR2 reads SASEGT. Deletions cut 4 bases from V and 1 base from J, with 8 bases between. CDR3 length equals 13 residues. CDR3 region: CASSVRASYEQYF. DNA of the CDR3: TGTGCCAGCAGTGTTCGGGCTTCCTACGAGCAGTACTTC.

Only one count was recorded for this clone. The CDR3 is CASSHRDRGEKLFF. Written as DNA, the CDR3 is TGCGCCAGCAGCCATCGGGACAGGGGTGAAAAACTGTTTTTT. This chain joins TRBV4-3 and TRBJ1-4; 10 bases are shared with TRBD1. The CDR3 runs 14 residues. Trimming took 3 bases from V and 7 from J; bases not matched to a gene: 2. Germline CDR1 LGHNA, CDR2 YSLEER.

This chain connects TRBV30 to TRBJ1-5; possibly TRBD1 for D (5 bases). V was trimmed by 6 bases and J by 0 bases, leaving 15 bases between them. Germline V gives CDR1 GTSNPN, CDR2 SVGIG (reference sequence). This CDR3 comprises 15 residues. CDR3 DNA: TGTGCCTGCCTCGGAGGGGCGGATAGCAATCAGCCCCAGCATTTT. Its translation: CACLGGADSNQPQHF.

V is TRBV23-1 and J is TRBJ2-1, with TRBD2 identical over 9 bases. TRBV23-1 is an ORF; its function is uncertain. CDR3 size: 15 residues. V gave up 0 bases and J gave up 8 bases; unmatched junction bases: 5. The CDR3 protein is CASSQSSGRKDEQFF. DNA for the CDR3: TGCGCCAGCAGTCAATCGAGCGGGAGGAAGGATGAGCAGTTCTTC.

The CDR3 region is CASTGATWTDTQYF. The CDR3 DNA follows: TGTGCCAGCACCGGGGCTACGTGGACAGATACGCAGTATTTT. J is TRBJ2-3 and V is TRBV7-2; D is perhaps TRBD1 or TRBD2 (5 bases each). Germline V gene data show CDR1 as SGHTA and CDR2 as FQGNSA. V was pared by 7 bases and J by 3 bases, with 14 bases between. The length of the CDR3 is 14 residues.

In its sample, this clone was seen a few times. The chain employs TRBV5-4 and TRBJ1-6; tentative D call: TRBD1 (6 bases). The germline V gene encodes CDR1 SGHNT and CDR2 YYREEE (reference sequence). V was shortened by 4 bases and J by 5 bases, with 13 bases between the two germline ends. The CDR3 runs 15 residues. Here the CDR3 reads CASSPQGMDNSPLHF. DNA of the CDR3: TGTGCCAGCAGCCCCCAGGGGATGGATAATTCACCCCTCCACTTT.

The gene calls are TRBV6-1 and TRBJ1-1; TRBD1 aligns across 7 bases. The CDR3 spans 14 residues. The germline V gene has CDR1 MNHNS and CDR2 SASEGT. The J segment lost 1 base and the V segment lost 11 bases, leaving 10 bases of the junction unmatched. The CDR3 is CALRRGLSNTEAFF. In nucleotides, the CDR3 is TGTGCCTTGCGGAGGGGGCTTTCGAACACTGAAGCTTTCTTT.

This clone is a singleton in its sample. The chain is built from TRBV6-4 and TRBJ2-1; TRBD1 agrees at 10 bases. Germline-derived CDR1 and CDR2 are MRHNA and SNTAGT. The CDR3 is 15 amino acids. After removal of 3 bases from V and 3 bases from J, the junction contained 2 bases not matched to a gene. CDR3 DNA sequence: TGTGCCAGCAGTGAAAGGGACAGGGGCTACAATGAGCAGTTCTTC. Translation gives CASSERDRGYNEQFF.

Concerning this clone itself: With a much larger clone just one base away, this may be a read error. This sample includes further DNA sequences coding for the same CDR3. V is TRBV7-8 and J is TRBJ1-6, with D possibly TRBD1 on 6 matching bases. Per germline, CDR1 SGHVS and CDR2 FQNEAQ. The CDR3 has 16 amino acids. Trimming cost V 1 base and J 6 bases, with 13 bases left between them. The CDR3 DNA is TGTGCCAGCAGCTTAGGGGCCAGGGGACTTAATTCACCCCTCCACTTT. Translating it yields CASSLGARGLNSPLHF.

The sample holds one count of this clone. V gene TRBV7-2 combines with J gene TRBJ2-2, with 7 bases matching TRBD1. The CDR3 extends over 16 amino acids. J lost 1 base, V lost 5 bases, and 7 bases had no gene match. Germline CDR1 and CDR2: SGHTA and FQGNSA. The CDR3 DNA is TGTGCCAGCAGCCGGTTCAGGGGGAAGAACACCGGGGAGCTGTTTTTT. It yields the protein CASSRFRGKNTGELFF.

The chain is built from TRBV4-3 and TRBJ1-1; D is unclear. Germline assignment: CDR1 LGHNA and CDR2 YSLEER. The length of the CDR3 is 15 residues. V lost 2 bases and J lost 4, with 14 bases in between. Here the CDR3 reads CASSQNGLTLTEAFF. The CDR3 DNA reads TGCGCCAGCAGCCAAAATGGACTGACGCTCACTGAAGCTTTCTTT.

CDR3 amino acids: CASSFIRNSYEQYF. DNA for the CDR3: TGTGCCAGCAGCTTTATAAGAAACTCCTACGAGCAGTACTTC. The V call is TRBV7-2, the J call TRBJ2-7; no clear D gene. Trimming pared 3 bases from V and 0 bases from J, leaving 9 bases between. CDR1 is SGHTA and CDR2 is FQGNSA in the germline V gene. This CDR3 has 14 amino acids.

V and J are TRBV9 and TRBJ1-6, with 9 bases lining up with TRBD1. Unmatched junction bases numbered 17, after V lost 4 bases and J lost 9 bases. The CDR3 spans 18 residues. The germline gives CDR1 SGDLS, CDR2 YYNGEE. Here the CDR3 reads CASSNRGRVGGRSSPLHF. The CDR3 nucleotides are TGTGCCAGCAGCAACAGGGGGCGAGTCGGGGGGAGGAGTTCACCCCTCCACTTT.

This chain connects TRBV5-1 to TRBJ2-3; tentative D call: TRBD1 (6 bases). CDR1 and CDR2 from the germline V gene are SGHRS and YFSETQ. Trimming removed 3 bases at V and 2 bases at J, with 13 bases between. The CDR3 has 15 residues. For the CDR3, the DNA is TGCGCCAGCAGCTCCGGACAGACGTTCACAGATACGCAGTATTTT. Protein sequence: CASSSGQTFTDTQYF.

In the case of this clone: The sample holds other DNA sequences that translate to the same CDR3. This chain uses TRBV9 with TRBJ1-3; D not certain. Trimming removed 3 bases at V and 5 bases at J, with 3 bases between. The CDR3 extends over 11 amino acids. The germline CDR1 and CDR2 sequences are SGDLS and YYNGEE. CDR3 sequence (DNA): TGTGCCAGCAGCGATAGAAACACCATATATTTT. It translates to CASSDRNTIYF.

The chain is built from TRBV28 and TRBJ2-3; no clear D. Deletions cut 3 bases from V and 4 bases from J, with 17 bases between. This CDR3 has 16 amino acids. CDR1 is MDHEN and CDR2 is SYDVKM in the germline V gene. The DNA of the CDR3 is TGTGCCAGCAGTTTCTCGGGTAAATCGGGCCCAGATACGCAGTATTTT. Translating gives CASSFSGKSGPDTQYF.

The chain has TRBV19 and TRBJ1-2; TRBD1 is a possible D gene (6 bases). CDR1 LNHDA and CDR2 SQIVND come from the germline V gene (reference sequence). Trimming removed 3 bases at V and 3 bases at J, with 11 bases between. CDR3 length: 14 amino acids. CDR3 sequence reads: CASSIFGQYYGYTF. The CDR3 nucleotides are TGTGCCAGTAGTATTTTCGGACAGTACTATGGCTACACCTTC.

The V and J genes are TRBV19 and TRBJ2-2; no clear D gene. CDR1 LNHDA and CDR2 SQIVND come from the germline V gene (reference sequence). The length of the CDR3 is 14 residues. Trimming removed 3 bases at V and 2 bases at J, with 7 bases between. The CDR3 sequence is CASSIEKNTGELFF. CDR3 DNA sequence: TGTGCCAGTAGTATCGAAAAAAACACCGGGGAGCTGTTTTTT. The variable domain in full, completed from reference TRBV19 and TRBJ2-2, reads DGGITQSPKYLFRKEGQNVTLSCEQNLNHDAMYWYRQDPGQGLRLIYYSQIVNDFQKGDIAEGYSVSREKKESFPLTVTSAQKNPTAFYLCASSIEKNTGELFFGEGSRLTVL.

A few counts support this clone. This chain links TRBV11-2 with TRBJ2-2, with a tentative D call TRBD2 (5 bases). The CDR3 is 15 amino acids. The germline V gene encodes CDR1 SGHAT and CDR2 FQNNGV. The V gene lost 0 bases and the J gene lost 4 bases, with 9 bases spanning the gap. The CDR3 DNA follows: TGTGCCAGCAGCTTAGAACCCGGGGTCACCGGGGAGCTGTTTTTT. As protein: CASSLEPGVTGELFF. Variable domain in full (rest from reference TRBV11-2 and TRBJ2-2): EAGVAQSPRYKIIEKRQSVAFWCNPISGHATLYWYQQILGQGPKLLIQFQNNGVVDDSQLPKDRFSAERLKGVDSTLKIQPAKLEDSAVYLCASSLEPGVTGELFFGEGSRLTVL.

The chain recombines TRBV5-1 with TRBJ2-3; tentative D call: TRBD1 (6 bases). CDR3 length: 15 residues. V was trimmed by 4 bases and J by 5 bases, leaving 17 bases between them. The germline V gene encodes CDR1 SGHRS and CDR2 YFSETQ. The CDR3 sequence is CASSPLMGAVDTQYF. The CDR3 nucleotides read TGCGCCAGCAGCCCGCTTATGGGGGCGGTAGATACGCAGTATTTT.

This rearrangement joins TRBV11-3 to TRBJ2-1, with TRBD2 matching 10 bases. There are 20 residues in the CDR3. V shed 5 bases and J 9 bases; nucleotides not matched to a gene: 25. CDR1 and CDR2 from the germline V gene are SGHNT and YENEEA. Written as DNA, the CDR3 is TGTGCCAGCAGCCGGCTACACATGGACCGACCGGGACTAGCGAGGGGTGAGCAGTTCTTC. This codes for CASSRLHMDRPGLARGEQFF. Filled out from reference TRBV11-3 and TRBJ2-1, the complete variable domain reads EAGVVQSPRYKIIEKKQPVAFWCNPISGHNTLYWYLQNLGQGPELLIRYENEEAVDDSQLPKDRFSAERLKGVDSTLKIQPAELGDSAVYLCASSRLHMDRPGLARGEQFFGPGTRLTVL.

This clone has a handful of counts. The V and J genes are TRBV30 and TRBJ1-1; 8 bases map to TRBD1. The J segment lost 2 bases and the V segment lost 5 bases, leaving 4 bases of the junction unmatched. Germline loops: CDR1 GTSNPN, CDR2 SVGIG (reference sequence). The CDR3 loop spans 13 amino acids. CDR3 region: CAWETGDNTEAFF. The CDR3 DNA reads TGTGCCTGGGAGACAGGGGACAACACTGAAGCTTTCTTT.

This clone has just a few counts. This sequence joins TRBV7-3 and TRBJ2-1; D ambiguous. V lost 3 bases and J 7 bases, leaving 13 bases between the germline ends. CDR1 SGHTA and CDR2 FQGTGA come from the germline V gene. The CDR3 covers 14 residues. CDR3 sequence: CASSFQERRNEQFF. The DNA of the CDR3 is TGTGCCAGCAGCTTTCAAGAGCGCCGTAATGAGCAGTTCTTC. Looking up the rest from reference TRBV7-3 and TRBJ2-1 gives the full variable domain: GAGVSQTPSNKVTEKGKYVELRCDPISGHTALYWYRQSLGQGPEFLIYFQGTGAADDSGLPNDRFFAVRPEGSVSTLKIQRTERGDSAVYLCASSFQERRNEQFFGPGTRLTVL.

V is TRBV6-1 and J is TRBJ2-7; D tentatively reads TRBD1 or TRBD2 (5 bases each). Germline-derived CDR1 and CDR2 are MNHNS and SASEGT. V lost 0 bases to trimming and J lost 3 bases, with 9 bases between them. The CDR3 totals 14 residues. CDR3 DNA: TGTGCCAGCAGTGAAGCGGGACGGATCTACGAGCAGTACTTC. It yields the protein CASSEAGRIYEQYF.

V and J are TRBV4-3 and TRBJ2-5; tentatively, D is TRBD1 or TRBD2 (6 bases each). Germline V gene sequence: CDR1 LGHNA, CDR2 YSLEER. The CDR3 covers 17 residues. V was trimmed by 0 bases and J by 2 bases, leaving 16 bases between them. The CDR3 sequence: CASSQDPLGGRQETQYF. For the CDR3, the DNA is TGCGCCAGCAGCCAAGATCCCCTGGGGGGCCGACAAGAGACCCAGTACTTC.

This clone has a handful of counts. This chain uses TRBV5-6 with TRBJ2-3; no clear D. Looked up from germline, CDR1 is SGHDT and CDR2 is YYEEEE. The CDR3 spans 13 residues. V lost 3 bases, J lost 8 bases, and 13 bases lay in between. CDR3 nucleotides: TGTGCCAGCAGCTCCTTATCAACGGTTACGCAGTATTTT. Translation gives CASSSLSTVTQYF.

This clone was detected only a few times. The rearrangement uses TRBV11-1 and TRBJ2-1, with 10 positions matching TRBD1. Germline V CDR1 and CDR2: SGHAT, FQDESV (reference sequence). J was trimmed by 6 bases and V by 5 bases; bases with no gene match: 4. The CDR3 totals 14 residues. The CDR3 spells CASSPRDRGNEQFF. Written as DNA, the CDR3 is TGTGCCAGCAGCCCCCGGGACAGGGGCAATGAGCAGTTCTTC.